Shown below are 10 T cell receptor beta chains from a single sample sequenced in a study of blood T cell repertoires in COVID-19. Repertoires were generated with immunoSEQ multiplex PCR, while TCRdb's copy carries only in-frame clones and drops some. The top ten hold more than 15% of the sample, which has roughly 57,000 clones, 90% seen once. Sequencing used peripheral blood. These TCRs come from a man older than 75 with acute or convalescent COVID-19.

This rearrangement joins TRBV24-1 to TRBJ1-5; 7 nucleotides match TRBD1. V trimming: 4 bases; J trimming: 7 bases; junction bases outside the gene matches: 9. Germline values: CDR1 KGHDR, CDR2 SFDVKD. The CDR3 totals 15 residues. The CDR3 loop reads CATSDNDRVGQPQHF. The CDR3 nucleotides read TGTGCCACCAGTGACAACGACAGGGTAGGGCAGCCCCAGCATTTT.

The rearrangement uses TRBV2 and TRBJ2-7; a possible D gene is TRBD1 (5 bases). Germline CDR1 SNHLY, CDR2 FYNNEI. The CDR3 is 12 residues long. The germline V and J ends were trimmed by 4 bases and 7 bases, with 11 bases remaining between them. This CDR3 reads CASSGGREEQYF. CDR3 sequence (DNA): TGTGCCAGCAGTGGGGGCAGGGAAGAGCAGTACTTC.

The chain employs TRBV5-1 and TRBJ2-7, with TRBD1 matching 8 bases. There are 17 residues in the CDR3. The germline V gene has CDR1 SGHRS and CDR2 YFSETQ. With V trimmed by 0 bases and J by 3 bases, 11 bases remained unmatched. CDR3 protein: CASSLAPLGQGFYEQYF. In DNA, the CDR3 is TGCGCCAGCAGCTTGGCGCCTCTCGGACAGGGATTCTACGAGCAGTACTTC.

This clone has just one count. The chain combines TRBV13 with TRBJ1-1, with TRBD1 matching 8 bases. V lost 1 base to trimming and J lost 7 bases; unmatched junction nucleotides: 11. Germline values: CDR1 PRHDT, CDR2 FYEKMQ (reference sequence). The CDR3 totals 16 residues. The CDR3 DNA reads as TGTGCCAGCAGCTTAGCGTCAGGGGGCCGTGGTGGTGAAGCTTTCTTT. It translates to CASSLASGGRGGEAFF.

The chain employs TRBV9 and TRBJ2-5; 7 bases are a match to TRBD1. V lost 0 bases and J lost 4; bases outside the gene matches: 6. CDR1 and CDR2 (germline): SGDLS, YYNGEE. CDR3 length: 15 residues. This CDR3 reads CASSVVKRGRETQYF. The CDR3 DNA follows: TGTGCCAGCAGCGTAGTTAAGAGGGGGCGAGAGACCCAGTACTTC.

This clone was observed a handful of times. Other DNA sequences in this sample translate to the same CDR3. V usage is TRBV5-6 and J usage is TRBJ2-4, with 7 bases lining up with TRBD2. The CDR3 runs to 15 residues. The V and J ends lost 2 bases and 4 bases, in that order; junction bases with no gene match: 6. Germline values: CDR1 SGHDT, CDR2 YYEEEE. The DNA of the CDR3 is TGTGCCAGCAGCTTCATACGGGGGGATAAAAACATTCAGTACTTC. The encoded protein is CASSFIRGDKNIQYF.

The chain uses TRBV9 and TRBJ2-2; a possible D gene is TRBD1 (6 bases). Between the trimmed V and J ends, which lost 6 bases and 1 base, there was a span of 13 bases. This CDR3 has 15 amino acids. Germline CDR1 SGDLS, CDR2 YYNGEE. For the CDR3, the DNA is TGTGCCAGCACCAAAACGGGACAGAACACCGGGGAGCTGTTTTTT. This translates into CASTKTGQNTGELFF.

The chain joins TRBV3-1 (or the pseudogene TRBV3-2) to TRBJ2-6; D may be TRBD2 (7 bases). CDR1 and CDR2 from the germline V gene are LGHDT and YNNKEL (reference sequence). V lost 4 bases to trimming and J lost 0 bases, with 16 bases between them. CDR3 length: 18 amino acids. The DNA for the CDR3 is TGTGCCAGCAGCCCTTGGGGGGGCCACTCCTCTGGGGCCAACGTCCTGACTTTC. Its translation: CASSPWGGHSSGANVLTF.

The rearrangement uses TRBV6-4 and TRBJ2-1; 11 nucleotides align to TRBD2. V dropped 2 bases and J dropped 7; count of bases not matched to a gene: 4. Germline CDR1 reads MRHNA; CDR2 reads SNTAGT. The CDR3 sequence is 15 residues long. In DNA form, the CDR3 reads TGTGCCAGCAGTGACCATAGCGGGGGGGCTAATGAGCAGTTCTTC. Its translation: CASSDHSGGANEQFF.

V and J are TRBV15 and TRBJ1-4; D unclear. This CDR3 is 14 amino acids long. V lost 5 bases, J lost 3 bases, and 10 bases lay in between. Germline CDR1 LNHNV, CDR2 YYDKDF (reference sequence). The CDR3 region is CATSEGSANEKLFF. In DNA form, the CDR3 reads TGTGCCACCAGCGAGGGTAGCGCTAATGAAAAACTGTTTTTT.